The 30 T cell receptor beta chains below all came from one sample that was sequenced in a study of Graves' ophthalmopathy and Graves' hyperthyroidism. Transcripts of RNA were the source for amplifying TCR beta CDR3 regions. Second-round multiplex PCR came after a first-round RT-PCR that employed HTBI primers. TCRdb recomputed calls from the multiplex PCR reads with MiXCR, one row per CDR3 protein. Seen here are approximately 700,000 distinct CDR3 sequences, roughly 40% observed once, and the top ten hold 44%. The sample consisted of peripheral blood. Receptors originate from an adult man with Graves' ophthalmopathy.

This rearrangement joins TRBV25-1 to TRBJ1-2; 7 bases are a match to TRBD1. V dropped 2 bases and J dropped 5; count of bases not matched to a gene: 14. This CDR3 region has 17 residues. Per the germline V gene, CDR1 is MGHDK and CDR2 is SYGVNS. DNA of the CDR3: TGTGCCAGCAGTGAAAGGTCGGTAACAGGGGTTGAATATGGCTACACCTTC. Translated: CASSERSVTGVEYGYTF.

This clonotype was seen at least ten times. CDR3 protein: CASSDSYPYGYTF. The CDR3 nucleotides are TGTGCCAGCAGTGACTCCTACCCCTATGGCTACACCTTC. The chain uses TRBV2 and TRBJ1-2; D unresolved. The CDR3 runs to 13 residues. In germline, CDR1 is SNHLY, CDR2 FYNNEI. V lost 3 bases and J lost 4, with 9 bases in between.

This clonotype was found many times. V and J are TRBV7-9 and TRBJ1-3, with D unresolved. Trimming took off 1 base at V and 7 bases at J, with 11 bases between the two ends. CDR1 SEHNR and CDR2 FQNEAQ come from the germline V gene (reference sequence). The CDR3 is 14 amino acids. The CDR3 here is CASSLVAYRNTIYF. CDR3 coding DNA: TGTGCCAGCAGCTTAGTGGCTTATCGTAACACCATATATTTT.

This clonotype has ten or more counts. Here the CDR3 reads CASSLGDRARWGNQPQHF. CDR3 DNA: TGTGCCAGCAGCTTAGGGGACAGGGCCCGTTGGGGCAATCAGCCCCAGCATTTT. The V and J genes are TRBV7-2 and TRBJ1-5; 9 nucleotides match TRBD1. V gave up 1 base and J gave up 2 bases; unmatched junction bases: 9. The CDR3 sequence is 18 residues long. Germline V lookup: CDR1 SGHTA, CDR2 FQGNSA.

This sequence joins TRBV28 and TRBJ1-2; D gene unclear. This CDR3 comprises 14 residues. Germline V lookup: CDR1 MDHEN, CDR2 SYDVKM. Trimming shortened V by 10 bases and J by 3 bases, and 18 bases separated the two germline ends. The chain's CDR3 is CATFDPTLHYGYTF. CDR3 DNA sequence: TGTGCCACCTTCGACCCGACACTTCACTATGGCTACACCTTC.

This clonotype occurred many times. The chain is built from TRBV5-1 and TRBJ2-7; maybe TRBD2 (6 bases). The CDR3 is 13 residues long. Per germline, CDR1 SGHRS and CDR2 YFSETQ. V was cut by 4 bases and J by 6 bases, with 14 bases left in between. The CDR3 is CASSPYGGGEQYF. CDR3 coding DNA: TGCGCCAGCAGCCCGTACGGGGGAGGCGAGCAGTACTTC.

The rearrangement joins TRBV20-1 to TRBJ2-7, with D perhaps matching TRBD2 (5 bases). The germline V gene has CDR1 DFQATT and CDR2 SNEGSKA (reference sequence). The CDR3 loop spans 13 amino acids. Trimming shortened V by 5 bases and J by 2 bases, and 13 bases separated the two germline ends. CDR3 loop: CSAQRTGTYEQYF. CDR3 nucleotide sequence: TGCAGTGCTCAACGGACGGGGACCTACGAGCAGTACTTC.

The rearrangement joins TRBV19 to TRBJ2-2; D could derive from TRBD1 or TRBD2 (5 bases each). CDR1 and CDR2 (germline): LNHDA, SQIVND (reference sequence). The length of the CDR3 is 15 residues. The V and J ends lost 5 bases and 4 bases respectively, with 14 bases between them. CDR3 sequence reads: CASSSRGVGTGELFF. In nucleotides, the CDR3 is TGTGCCAGTAGTTCACGGGGCGTCGGCACCGGGGAGCTGTTTTTT.

The J gene is TRBJ2-3, the V gene TRBV7-9, with TRBD1 identical over 8 bases. J lost 6 bases, V lost 4 bases, and 9 bases had no gene match. CDR3 length: 15 amino acids. CDR1 is SEHNR and CDR2 is FQNEAQ in the germline V gene (reference sequence). The CDR3 DNA sequence: TGTGCCAGCAGCTACCGGGACAGGACTTTGGATACGCAGTATTTT. This encodes CASSYRDRTLDTQYF.

The rearrangement links TRBV25-1 to TRBJ1-2, with 7 bases identical to TRBD1. CDR1 MGHDK and CDR2 SYGVNS come from the germline V gene. V lost 8 bases to trimming and J lost 6 bases; unmatched junction nucleotides: 3. The CDR3 length is 11 residues. The CDR3 region is CASEGADGYTF. CDR3 DNA sequence: TGTGCCAGCGAGGGGGCGGATGGCTACACCTTC.

J is TRBJ1-5 and V is TRBV15, with 7 bases matching TRBD1. This CDR3 spans 18 amino acids. The V and J ends lost 3 bases and 1 base, in that order; junction bases with no gene match: 12. Germline values: CDR1 LNHNV, CDR2 YYDKDF (reference sequence). The DNA for the CDR3 is TGTGCCACCAGCAGCCTCCGGGACTCCAGGGGGAGCAATCAGCCCCAGCATTTT. This codes for CATSSLRDSRGSNQPQHF.

This clonotype was recorded many times. This chain joins TRBV10-3 and TRBJ1-1; tentative D call: TRBD1 (5 bases). Trimming cost V 7 bases and J 1 base, with 13 bases left between them. The CDR3 spans 14 residues. Germline-derived CDR1 and CDR2 are ENHRY and SYGVKD. CDR3: CAITPTTGNTEAFF. The CDR3 DNA reads TGTGCCATCACTCCCACTACAGGGAACACTGAAGCTTTCTTT.

This clonotype has only one observation. The gene calls are TRBV2 and TRBJ2-3, with 10 bases fitting TRBD2. The CDR3 runs 18 residues. CDR1 SNHLY and CDR2 FYNNEI come from the germline V gene. The J segment lost 4 bases and the V segment lost 6 bases, leaving 16 bases of the junction unmatched. The CDR3 protein is CASSPRTSGVWDPDTQYF. DNA for the CDR3: TGTGCCAGCAGCCCCAGGACTAGCGGAGTATGGGATCCAGATACGCAGTATTTT.

Concerning this clonotype: Given a much more abundant clone one base away, this may be a read error. The J gene is TRBJ1-2, the V gene TRBV29-1; D not certain. Trimming shortened V by 7 bases and J by 8 bases, and 20 bases separated the two germline ends. The CDR3 is 13 amino acids. Germline V CDR1 and CDR2: SQVTM, ANQGSEA. CDR3 residues: CSAWEAGLIGYTF. Written as DNA, the CDR3 is TGCAGCGCCTGGGAGGCCGGCCTAATCGGCTACACCTTC.

The rearrangement uses TRBV4-2 and TRBJ2-2; D not certain. CDR1 and CDR2 from the germline V gene are LGHNA and YNFKEQ. V was clipped by 2 bases and J by 6 bases, with 1 base between them. The CDR3 is 11 residues long. The CDR3, as DNA: TGTGCCAGCAGCCAACCCGGGGAGCTGTTTTTT. Protein product: CASSQPGELFF.

This clonotype was detected many times. The rearrangement links TRBV29-1 to TRBJ2-5, with D possibly TRBD2 on 6 matching bases. CDR1 is SQVTM and CDR2 is ANQGSEA in the germline V gene. The V end was cut by 7 bases, the J end by 9 bases, with 21 bases between. The CDR3 runs 13 residues. This CDR3 is CSAWDGRGLAQYF. CDR3 sequence (DNA): TGCAGCGCCTGGGACGGCCGGGGGTTGGCCCAGTACTTC.

As for this clonotype: Just one base apart from a much larger clone, this may be a read error. The V and J genes are TRBV11-1 and TRBJ1-2, with D possibly matching TRBD1 (6 bases). CDR3 length equals 14 residues. The germline gives CDR1 SGHAT, CDR2 FQDESV (reference sequence). DNA for the CDR3: TGTGCCAGCAGCTCACAGGGAACTAACTATGGCCACACCTTC. As protein: CASSSQGTNYGHTF.

This clonotype appeared a few times. V usage is TRBV7-2 and J usage is TRBJ1-2; D call uncertain. Germline CDR1 and CDR2: SGHTA and FQGNSA. The V and J ends lost 1 base and 4 bases respectively, with 10 bases between them. This CDR3 comprises 14 residues. Written as DNA, the CDR3 is TGTGCCAGCAGCTTAGATGGAACGAGCTATGGCTACACCTTC. This encodes CASSLDGTSYGYTF.

DNA of the CDR3: TGTGCCAGCAGCTTCGATGGACATGTCGGCGAGCAGTACTTC. This gives the protein CASSFDGHVGEQYF. The V call is TRBV11-2, the J call TRBJ2-7, with D possibly matching TRBD1 (5 bases). Trimming took off 3 bases at V and 6 bases at J, with 15 bases between the two ends. This CDR3 region has 14 residues. CDR1 is SGHAT, CDR2 FQNNGV, per germline. The variable domain in full, completed from reference TRBV11-2 and TRBJ2-7, reads EAGVAQSPRYKIIEKRQSVAFWCNPISGHATLYWYQQILGQGPKLLIQFQNNGVVDDSQLPKDRFSAERLKGVDSTLKIQPAKLEDSAVYLCASSFDGHVGEQYFGPGTRLTVT.

About this clonotype itself: The conserved closing phenylalanine or tryptophan is absent in this CDR3, likely reflecting a read error. This chain links TRBV6-1 with TRBJ1-1; D remains ambiguous. The V gene lost 6 bases and the J gene lost 1 base, with 15 bases spanning the gap. The CDR3 has 15 residues. Per germline, CDR1 MNHNS and CDR2 SASEGT. The CDR3 nucleotides are TGTGCCAGCAGCCCCGCCACGGGTGCGAACACTGAAGCTTTCTTA. It specifies CASSPATGANTEAFL.

In the case of this clonotype: This may be a read error: a much more frequent sequence differs by one nucleotide. The rearrangement joins TRBV20-1 to TRBJ1-1; D gene uncertain. The V gene's germline CDR1 is DFQATT and CDR2 SNEGSKA (reference sequence). The CDR3 consists of 12 residues. CDR3 DNA: TGCAGTGCTTTGGGAATGAACACTGAAGATTTCTTT. Amino acids: CSALGMNTEDFF.

This clonotype was seen a few times. This chain uses TRBV7-3 with TRBJ2-6, with D perhaps matching TRBD1 or TRBD2 (5 bases each). The CDR3 contains 17 residues. The V end was cut by 7 bases, the J end by 3 bases, with 19 bases between. CDR1 and CDR2 from the germline V gene are SGHTA and FQGTGA. CDR3 region: CASKGRGRIGGANVLTF. CDR3 nucleotides: TGTGCCAGCAAAGGTAGGGGACGAATTGGTGGGGCCAACGTCCTGACTTTC.

This clonotype was recorded a few times. The V and J genes are TRBV6-5 and TRBJ2-2; D not certain. This CDR3 has 14 residues. The ends were cut back, 4 bases at V and 5 bases at J, with 11 bases in the middle. CDR1 is MNHEY and CDR2 is SVGAGI in the germline V gene. DNA of the CDR3: TGTGCCAGCAGTTCCCACCCGCGGACCGGGGAGCTGTTTTTT. Translated, it gives CASSSHPRTGELFF.

This clonotype has ten or more counts. The chain links TRBV15 to TRBJ1-5; D is unclear. Germline V lookup: CDR1 LNHNV, CDR2 YYDKDF (reference sequence). The CDR3 consists of 14 residues. V lost 6 bases, J lost 0 bases, and 9 bases lay in between. This CDR3 is CATRKDGSNQPQHF. In DNA, the CDR3 is TGTGCCACCAGAAAAGACGGTAGCAATCAGCCCCAGCATTTT.

Comment on this clonotype: Germline is not matched at one junction end, which may reflect a read error. This rearrangement joins TRBV24-1 to TRBJ2-7; 10 bases are a match to TRBD2. CDR1 KGHDR and CDR2 SFDVKD come from the germline V gene. The CDR3 length is 15 residues. As DNA, the CDR3 is TGTGCCAGCAGTTGGCGAACTAGCGGGACCTACGAGCAGTACTTC. Amino acid sequence: CASSWRTSGTYEQYF.

This clonotype was seen a handful of times. V usage is TRBV2 and J usage is TRBJ1-2, with TRBD1 identical over 7 bases. Germline V gene lookup returns CDR1 SNHLY and CDR2 FYNNEI. Unmatched junction bases numbered 12, after V lost 6 bases and J lost 5 bases. The CDR3 spans 15 residues. CDR3 DNA: TGTGCCAGCAGCCTAAGGGGGCTGAATGGATATGGCTACACCTTC. Translation gives CASSLRGLNGYGYTF.

This clonotype was seen a few times. The chain is built from TRBV10-3 and TRBJ2-2, with D tentatively TRBD1 (6 bases). Germline CDR1 ENHRY, CDR2 SYGVKD. CDR3 size: 15 residues. The V end lost 10 bases, the J end lost 3 bases, and 18 bases lay between the germline ends. CDR3 in DNA: TGTGCCAGCCGGGGAGTCGGACAGCACACCGGGGAGCTGTTTTTT. This encodes CASRGVGQHTGELFF.

This clonotype was seen repeatedly, ten times or more. The chain links TRBV20-1 to TRBJ1-1, with 12 nucleotides matching TRBD1. The ends lost 5 bases at V and 12 bases at J; junction bases unmatched: 4. The CDR3 has 11 amino acids. Germline V gives CDR1 DFQATT, CDR2 SNEGSKA (reference sequence). The CDR3 sequence is CSARGTGGSFF. The CDR3 nucleotides are TGCAGTGCTCGAGGGACAGGGGGCTCTTTCTTT.

As for this clonotype: This clone may be a read error of a much larger clone one base away. The rearrangement uses TRBV7-2 and TRBJ2-6, with TRBD2 identical over 9 bases. Germline V CDR1 and CDR2: SGHTA, FQGNSA. CDR3 length: 20 amino acids. The V segment lost 2 bases and the J segment 0 bases; nucleotides outside the gene matches: 11. As DNA, the CDR3 is TGTGCCAGCAGCTTAAGGGCTGGCGGGGGGGTGAGCTCTGGGGCCAACGTCCTGACTTTC. This encodes CASSLRAGGGVSSGANVLTF.

The table lists this clonotype with a count of one. At one of its ends the junction is not consistent with the germline gene, which may arise from a read error. This sequence joins TRBV6-1 and TRBJ2-7, with D possibly matching TRBD1 (6 bases). The CDR3 is made up of 14 amino acids. Germline CDR1 is MNHNS and CDR2 is SASEGT. The CDR3 protein is CASSEDGGWYEQYF. In DNA form, the CDR3 reads TGTGCCAGCAGCGAAGATGGGGGCTGGTACGAGCAGTACTTC.